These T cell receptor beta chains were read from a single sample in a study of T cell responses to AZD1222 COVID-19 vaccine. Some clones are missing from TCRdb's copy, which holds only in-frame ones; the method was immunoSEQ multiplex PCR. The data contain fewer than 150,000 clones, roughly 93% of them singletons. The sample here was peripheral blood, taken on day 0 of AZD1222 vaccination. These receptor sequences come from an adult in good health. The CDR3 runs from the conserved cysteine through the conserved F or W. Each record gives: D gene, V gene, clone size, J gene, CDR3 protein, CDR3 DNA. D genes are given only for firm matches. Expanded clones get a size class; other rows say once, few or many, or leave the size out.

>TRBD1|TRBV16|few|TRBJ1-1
CASSPEDRLNTEAFF
TGTGCCAGCAGTCCCGAGGACAGGCTGAACACTGAAGCTTTCTTT
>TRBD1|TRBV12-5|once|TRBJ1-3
CASGLVTGGLVGTIYF
TGTGCTAGTGGTTTGGTGACAGGGGGCTTAGTCGGCACCATATATTTT
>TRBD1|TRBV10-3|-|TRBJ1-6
CAITTGGNSPLHF
TGTGCCATCACTACAGGGGGGAATTCACCCCTCCACTTT
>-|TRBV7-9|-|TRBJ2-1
CASSLVLGRGYNEQFF
TGTGCCAGCAGCTTAGTCCTGGGTAGAGGGTACAATGAGCAGTTCTTC
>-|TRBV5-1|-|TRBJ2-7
CASSLGGSLVYEQYF
TGCGCCAGCAGCTTGGGGGGTTCTTTGGTCTACGAGCAGTACTTC
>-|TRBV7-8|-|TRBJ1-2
CASSLGRGYTF
TGTGCCAGCAGCTTGGGACGCGGCTACACCTTC
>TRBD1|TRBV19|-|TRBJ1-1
CASSGWTGWSQNTEAFF
TGTGCCAGTAGCGGATGGACAGGGTGGTCCCAGAACACTGAAGCTTTCTTT
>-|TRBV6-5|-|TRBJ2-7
CASSYLSSQSYEQYF
TGTGCCAGCAGTTACCTGTCCTCGCAGTCCTACGAGCAGTACTTC
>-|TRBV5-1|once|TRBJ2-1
CASSLAGQNYYNEQFF
TGCGCCAGCAGCTTGGCCGGGCAGAACTACTACAATGAGCAGTTCTTC
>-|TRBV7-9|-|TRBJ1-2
CASSLALAGNYGYTF
TGTGCCAGCAGCTTAGCGCTGGCAGGCAACTATGGCTACACCTTC
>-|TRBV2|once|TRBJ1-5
CASSEFRAVNLDQPQHF
TGTGCCAGCAGTGAATTTAGGGCAGTCAATTTAGATCAGCCCCAGCATTTT
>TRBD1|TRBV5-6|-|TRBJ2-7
CASSRQGGRGEQYF
TGTGCCAGCAGCAGACAGGGGGGTCGGGGCGAGCAGTACTTC
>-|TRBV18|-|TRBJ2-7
CASSPPRLVGEQYF
TGTGCCAGCTCACCACCGAGGCTAGTCGGCGAGCAGTACTTC
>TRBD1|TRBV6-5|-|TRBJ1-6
CASSYGRGDSPLHF
TGTGCCAGCAGTTACGGCAGGGGGGATTCACCCCTCCACTTT
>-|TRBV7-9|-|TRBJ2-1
CASRIAAKEGSYNEQFF
TGTGCCAGCAGAATAGCGGCCAAGGAGGGGTCCTACAATGAGCAGTTCTTC
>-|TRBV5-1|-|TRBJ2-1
CASSLVTGPYNEQFF
TGCGCCAGCAGCTTGGTAACAGGTCCCTACAATGAGCAGTTCTTC
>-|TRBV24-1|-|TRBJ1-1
CATSDSRRAFF
TGTGCCACCAGTGATTCTCGTAGAGCTTTCTTT
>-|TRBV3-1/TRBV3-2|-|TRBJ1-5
CASSQERNNQPQHF
TGTGCCAGCAGCCAAGAACGGAACAATCAGCCCCAGCATTTT
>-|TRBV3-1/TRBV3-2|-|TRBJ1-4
CASSPNSGEKLFF
TGTGCCAGCAGCCCCAACAGTGGCGAAAAACTGTTTTTT
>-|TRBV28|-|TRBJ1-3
CASSLRDRRGNTIYF
TGTGCCAGCAGTCTCAGAGACAGACGTGGAAACACCATATATTTT
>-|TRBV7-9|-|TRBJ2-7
CASSLGTFEQYF
TGTGCCAGCAGCTTGGGGACCTTCGAGCAGTACTTC
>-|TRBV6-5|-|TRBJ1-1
CASSYQGNTEAFF
TGTGCCAGCAGTTACCAGGGGAACACTGAAGCTTTCTTT
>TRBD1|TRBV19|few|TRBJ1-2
CASSTGGWRYTF
TGTGCCAGTAGTACAGGGGGCTGGCGCTACACCTTC
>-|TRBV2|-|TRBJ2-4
CASSESGNGDIQYF
TGTGCCAGCAGTGAATCCGGAAATGGGGACATTCAGTACTTC
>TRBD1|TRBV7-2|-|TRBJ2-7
CASSFTGTGGYEQYF
TGTGCCAGCAGCTTTACCGGGACAGGGGGCTACGAGCAGTACTTC
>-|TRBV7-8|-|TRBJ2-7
CASSLESQVLSYEQYF
TGTGCCAGCAGCTTAGAATCGCAGGTCCTATCCTACGAGCAGTACTTC
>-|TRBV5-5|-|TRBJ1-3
CASSLERTGNTIYF
TGTGCCAGCAGCTTGGAAAGAACTGGAAACACCATATATTTT
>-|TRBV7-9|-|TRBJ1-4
CASSPTRGKLFF
TGTGCCAGCAGCCCGACAAGGGGAAAACTGTTTTTT
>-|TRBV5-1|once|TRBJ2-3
CASSQDPLGGPQYF
TGCGCCAGCAGCCAGGACCCCCTCGGGGGACCGCAGTATTTT
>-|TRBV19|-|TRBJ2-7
CASSIDHGNPYEQYF
TGTGCCAGTAGTATAGATCATGGAAACCCCTACGAGCAGTACTTC
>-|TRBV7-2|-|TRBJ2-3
CASSLARGRGSTDTQYF
TGTGCCAGCAGCTTAGCGCGGGGGAGGGGGAGCACAGATACGCAGTATTTT
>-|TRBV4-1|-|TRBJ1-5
CASSQDEGRQPQHF
TGCGCCAGCAGCCAAGACGAGGGGAGACAGCCCCAGCATTTT
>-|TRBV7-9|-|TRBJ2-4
CASSLVGRVTRNIQYF
TGTGCCAGCAGCTTAGTCGGAAGGGTTACGAGAAACATTCAGTACTTC
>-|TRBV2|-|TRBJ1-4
CASSLDRLNEKLFF
TGTGCCAGCAGTTTGGACAGACTGAATGAAAAACTGTTTTTT
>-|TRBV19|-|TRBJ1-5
CASGPGPSRPQHF
TGTGCCAGTGGTCCGGGGCCCTCGAGGCCCCAGCATTTT
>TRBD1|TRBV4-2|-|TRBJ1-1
CASSPGEGAHTEAFF
TGTGCCAGCAGCCCGGGGGAGGGGGCCCACACTGAAGCTTTCTTT
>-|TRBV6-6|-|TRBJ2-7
CASTPGNIYEQYF
TGTGCCAGCACCCCGGGCAATATCTACGAGCAGTACTTC
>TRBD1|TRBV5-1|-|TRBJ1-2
CASSARTGGNYGYTF
TGCGCCAGCAGCGCGCGGACAGGGGGTAACTATGGCTACACCTTC
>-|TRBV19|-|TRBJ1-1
CASRRRGMDTEAFF
TGTGCCAGTAGGCGGAGGGGGATGGACACTGAAGCTTTCTTT
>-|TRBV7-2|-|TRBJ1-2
CASSLGGDYYGYTF
TGTGCCAGCAGCTTAGGGGGGGATTACTATGGCTACACCTTC
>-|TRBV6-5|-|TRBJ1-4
CASRLRTGRNEKLFF
TGTGCCAGCAGACTTCGGACGGGTAGAAATGAAAAACTGTTTTTT
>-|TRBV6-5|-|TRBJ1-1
CASSYRGANTEAFF
TGTGCCAGCAGTTATAGAGGGGCGAACACTGAAGCTTTCTTT
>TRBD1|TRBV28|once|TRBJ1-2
CASRGRTGSGYTF
TGTGCCAGCAGGGGGAGGACAGGGAGTGGCTACACCTTC
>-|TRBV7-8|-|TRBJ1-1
CASSLVEGSDSDTEAFF
TGTGCCAGCAGCTTAGTGGAAGGCTCCGATTCGGACACTGAAGCTTTCTTT
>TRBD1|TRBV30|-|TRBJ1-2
CAWSTTGGGGYTF
TGTGCCTGGAGTACGACAGGGGGCGGCGGCTACACCTTC
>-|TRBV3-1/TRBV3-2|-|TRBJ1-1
CASSQAGGYTEAFF
TGTGCCAGCAGCCAAGCAGGTGGGTACACTGAAGCTTTCTTT
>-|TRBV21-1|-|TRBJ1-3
CASSKSTGGDSGNTIYF
TGTGCCAGCAGCAAATCCACAGGGGGTGACTCTGGAAACACCATATATTTT
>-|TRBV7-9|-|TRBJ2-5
CASSLGEGETQYF
TGTGCCAGCAGCTTAGGAGAGGGGGAGACCCAGTACTTC
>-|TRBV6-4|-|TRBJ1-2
CASSPETGIGYTF
TGTGCCAGCAGTCCCGAAACAGGGATTGGCTACACCTTC